This TCR beta chain was identified during a study of cytomegalovirus exposure and HLA in healthy donors. Study observations and caveats: Both high specificity and high sensitivity reportedly marked the classifier's diagnosis of cytomegalovirus status.

A remark on this clone: The antigen is unknown.

Donors counted as nominally healthy when sampled, yet unrecorded immune exposures were likely. Germline V gene data show CDR1 as LNHDA and CDR2 as SQIVND (reference sequence). Losses at the gene ends were 5 bases for V and 2 bases for J; bases not matched to a gene: 8. The CDR3 extends over 15 amino acids. PCR used 60 Vbeta primers and 13 Jbeta primers. This table comes from immunoSEQ multiplex PCR, and its TCRdb copy is limited to in-frame clones, with some not included. The data show fewer than 250,000 clones, with approximately 82% seen just once and more than 1.5% held by the top ten. The material sequenced was PBMCs. The chain combines TRBV19 with TRBJ2-7, with TRBD1 identical over 8 bases. The TCR originated in a man aged 35 to 55 in good health and CMV-seropositive. The CDR3 region is CASSFPGQGTYEQYF. The DNA of the CDR3 is TGTGCCAGTAGTTTCCCTGGACAGGGTACCTACGAGCAGTACTTC.